A single sample gave rise to the 30 T cell receptor beta chains below, sequenced in a study of cytomegalovirus exposure and HLA in healthy donors. The PCR was carried out with 60 Vbeta primers and 13 Jbeta primers. Using immunoSEQ multiplex PCR, the repertoire was profiled, and TCRdb retains in-frame clones only, with some absent. The sample data list under 130,000 clones. Sequenced input: PBMCs. These receptors all stem from a man aged 45 to 65 in good health and CMV-seronegative.

CDR3: CATGQGNNSPLHF. CDR3 DNA sequence: TGTGCCACCGGACAGGGCAATAATTCACCCCTCCACTTT. The V and J genes are TRBV19 and TRBJ1-6; 8 bases are a match to TRBD1. Germline loops: CDR1 LNHDA, CDR2 SQIVND (reference sequence). The CDR3 is 13 amino acids. Germline trimming cut 10 bases from V and 5 bases from J; bases unmatched to any gene: 4.

The rearrangement uses TRBV15 and TRBJ1-1; a possible D gene is TRBD1 (5 bases). The germline V gene encodes CDR1 LNHNV and CDR2 YYDKDF (reference sequence). The CDR3 covers 15 residues. V dropped 0 bases and J dropped 2 bases, with 10 bases sitting between them. CDR3 in DNA: TGTGCCACCAGCAGAGATAGGGGCACAAACACTGAAGCTTTCTTT. This codes for CATSRDRGTNTEAFF. Full variable domain (remainder filled in from reference TRBV15 and TRBJ1-1): DAMVIQNPRYQVTQFGKPVTLSCSQTLNHNVMYWYQQKSSQAPKLLFHYYDKDFNNEADTPDNFQSRRPNTSFCFLDIRSPGLGDTAMYLCATSRDRGTNTEAFFGQGTRLTVV.

The chain is built from TRBV7-2 and TRBJ1-1; 7 nucleotides line up with TRBD1. CDR1 is SGHTA, CDR2 FQGNSA, per germline. The CDR3 loop spans 15 amino acids. J lost 0 bases, V lost 3 bases, and 4 bases had no gene match. The CDR3 bases are TGTGCCAGCAGCTTGGAGGGACAGATGAACACTGAAGCTTTCTTT. It yields the protein CASSLEGQMNTEAFF.

This chain uses TRBV27 with TRBJ2-7, with D possibly matching TRBD2 (5 bases). Germline CDR1 reads MNHEY; CDR2 reads SMNVEV (reference sequence). This CDR3 comprises 15 residues. V was shortened by 5 bases and J by 2 bases, with 16 bases between the two germline ends. The CDR3: CASSPRGLGTYEQYF. In nucleotides, the CDR3 is TGTGCCAGCAGTCCCAGAGGACTTGGCACCTACGAGCAGTACTTC.

The chain employs TRBV5-6 and TRBJ1-1, with 7 bases fitting TRBD1. This CDR3 region has 12 residues. Germline-derived CDR1 and CDR2 are SGHDT and YYEEEE. With 4 bases clipped from V and 11 bases from J, the junction kept 8 bases outside the gene matches. The CDR3 spells CASSLGGGSAFF. The CDR3 DNA follows: TGTGCCAGCAGCCTAGGGGGCGGGTCGGCTTTCTTT.

The J gene is TRBJ2-7, the V gene TRBV5-1; TRBD2 agrees at 8 bases. V lost 4 bases and J lost 1; bases outside the gene matches: 10. CDR3 length: 16 amino acids. The V gene's germline CDR1 is SGHRS and CDR2 YFSETQ. The CDR3 sequence: CASSHSGGPTSYEQYF. The CDR3 DNA sequence: TGCGCCAGCAGCCACAGCGGGGGACCTACTTCCTACGAGCAGTACTTC.

A word on this clone: This CDR3 is also generated by other DNA sequences in the sample. The chain links TRBV18 to TRBJ2-7; tentative D call: TRBD2 (6 bases). The V gene lost 3 bases and the J gene lost 3 bases, with 6 bases spanning the gap. Per the germline V gene, CDR1 is KGHSH and CDR2 is LQKENI. CDR3 length equals 12 residues. Here the CDR3 DNA reads TGTGCCAGCTCACCCGGGAGCTACGAGCAGTACTTC. Translated, it gives CASSPGSYEQYF.

V usage is TRBV5-1 and J usage is TRBJ1-1; D is perhaps TRBD1 (5 bases). The CDR3 loop spans 15 amino acids. Trimming shortened V by 4 bases and J by 0 bases, and 13 bases separated the two germline ends. From germline, CDR1 is SGHRS and CDR2 YFSETQ. CDR3 sequence (DNA): TGCGCCAGCAGCCCCCACAGGAACATGAACACTGAAGCTTTCTTT. Its protein product is CASSPHRNMNTEAFF.

The rearrangement joins TRBV18 to TRBJ2-3; a possible D gene is TRBD2 (6 bases). The V gene's germline CDR1 is KGHSH and CDR2 LQKENI. The CDR3 spans 15 residues. V was shortened by 5 bases and J by 10 bases, with 22 bases between the two germline ends. CDR3 sequence reads: CASSSTGTSPGAQYF. DNA for the CDR3: TGTGCCAGCTCATCGACCGGGACTTCCCCGGGGGCGCAGTATTTT.

The chain carries TRBV27 and TRBJ2-7; D may be TRBD1 (6 bases). Germline CDR1 and CDR2: MNHEY and SMNVEV (reference sequence). CDR3 length: 14 amino acids. The ends were cut back, 3 bases at V and 5 bases at J, with 14 bases in the middle. The CDR3 loop reads CASSFLTGSHEQYF. CDR3 in DNA: TGTGCCAGCAGTTTTCTGACAGGTTCCCACGAGCAGTACTTC.

This chain uses TRBV5-4 with TRBJ2-5; TRBD2 matches 8 bases. The CDR3 has 15 residues. Trimming took 4 bases from V and 4 from J; bases not matched to a gene: 9. Germline CDR1 reads SGHNT; CDR2 reads YYREEE (reference sequence). The DNA of the CDR3 is TGTGCCAGCAGCCGGGGGGGGGCGTCTGGAGAGACCCAGTACTTC. As protein: CASSRGGASGETQYF. Together with reference TRBV5-4 and TRBJ2-5, the CDR3 gives the full variable domain: ETGVTQSPTHLIKTRGQQVTLRCSSQSGHNTVSWYQQALGQGPQFIFQYYREEENGRGNFPPRFSGLQFPNYSSELNVNALELDDSALYLCASSRGGASGETQYFGPGTRLLVL.

This sequence joins TRBV19 and TRBJ1-5; D ambiguous. Germline CDR1 and CDR2: LNHDA and SQIVND (reference sequence). Trimming took off 5 bases at V and 5 bases at J, with 10 bases between the two ends. This CDR3 contains 13 residues. The CDR3 nucleotides are TGTGCCAGTAGTGGGCAGTCCGATCAGCCCCAGCATTTT. This encodes CASSGQSDQPQHF.

V usage is TRBV7-9 and J usage is TRBJ2-1; TRBD1 matches 8 bases. The CDR3 sequence is 15 residues long. Trimming removed 3 bases from V and 6 bases from J; junction bases left unmatched: 7. Per the germline V gene, CDR1 is SEHNR and CDR2 is FQNEAQ (reference sequence). This chain's CDR3 is CASSLTGVETNEQFF. DNA for the CDR3: TGTGCCAGCAGCTTGACAGGGGTTGAAACCAATGAGCAGTTCTTC. The complete variable domain, with remaining parts taken from reference TRBV7-9 and TRBJ2-1, reads DTGVSQNPRHKITKRGQNVTFRCDPISEHNRLYWYRQTLGQGPEFLTYFQNEAQLEKSRLLSDRFSAERPKGSFSTLEIQRTEQGDSAMYLCASSLTGVETNEQFFGPGTRLTVL.

V and J are TRBV5-1 and TRBJ1-2, with 10 bases that match TRBD1. Trimming at V came to 4 bases and at J to 1 base, leaving 10 bases not matched to a gene. Looked up from germline, CDR1 is SGHRS and CDR2 is YFSETQ. The CDR3 covers 17 residues. CDR3 sequence reads: CASSQTTGGRGNYGYTF. The CDR3 coding sequence is TGCGCCAGCAGCCAAACGACAGGGGGCCGGGGTAACTATGGCTACACCTTC.

The gene calls are TRBV7-9 and TRBJ2-7; no clear D. The germline V gene encodes CDR1 SEHNR and CDR2 FQNEAQ (reference sequence). CDR3 size: 16 residues. Trimming took off 4 bases at V and 4 bases at J, with 20 bases between the two ends. The CDR3, as DNA: TGTGCCAGCAGCTCTCAGGCACGCTACCTATCTTACGAGCAGTACTTC. Residues: CASSSQARYLSYEQYF.

The J gene is TRBJ1-5, the V gene TRBV12-5, with TRBD1 identical over 12 bases. The CDR3 extends over 16 amino acids. Germline loops: CDR1 LGHNT, CDR2 FRNRAP. The J segment lost 6 bases and the V segment lost 4 bases, leaving 7 bases of the junction unmatched. This CDR3 reads CASGSGQGATGQPQHF. The CDR3 DNA reads as TGTGCTAGTGGTTCGGGACAGGGGGCGACGGGTCAGCCCCAGCATTTT.

The genes are TRBV6-5 and TRBJ1-1; D is undetermined. The CDR3 spans 12 residues. Per the germline V gene, CDR1 is MNHEY and CDR2 is SVGAGI. Trimming stripped 4 bases from V and 7 bases from J, with 10 bases between. In DNA form, the CDR3 reads TGTGCCAGCAGTTCCCTGAGTCGTGAAGCTTTCTTT. Translation: CASSSLSREAFF.

V usage is TRBV6-1 and J usage is TRBJ2-3, with D perhaps matching TRBD2 (6 bases). The CDR3 has 16 residues. Trimming took off 2 bases at V and 3 bases at J, with 15 bases between the two ends. Germline V gene lookup returns CDR1 MNHNS and CDR2 SASEGT. This chain's CDR3 is CASSEMVGGATDTQYF. CDR3 DNA: TGTGCCAGCAGTGAAATGGTGGGCGGGGCAACAGATACGCAGTATTTT.

The chain couples TRBV5-1 to TRBJ2-7, with D maybe TRBD1 (5 bases). The CDR3 consists of 14 residues. CDR1 and CDR2 (germline): SGHRS, YFSETQ. Trimming removed 1 base at V and 0 bases at J, with 8 bases between. The CDR3 is CASSLMTDSYEQYF. CDR3 sequence (DNA): TGCGCCAGCAGCTTGATGACAGACTCCTACGAGCAGTACTTC.

The J gene is TRBJ1-2, the V gene TRBV27, with D hard to call. V dropped 6 bases and J dropped 2 bases, with 10 bases sitting between them. Germline V gene lookup returns CDR1 MNHEY and CDR2 SMNVEV (reference sequence). This CDR3 has 13 amino acids. CDR3 protein: CASSLSPNYGYTF. Here the CDR3 DNA reads TGTGCCAGCAGCCTCAGTCCCAACTATGGCTACACCTTC.

The chain carries TRBV6-6 and TRBJ1-1; tentative D call: TRBD1 (6 bases). V was trimmed by 7 bases and J by 4 bases, leaving 22 bases between them. The CDR3 spans 16 residues. CDR1 is MNHNY, CDR2 SVGAGI, per germline (reference sequence). The CDR3 sequence: CASTLKQGPRATEAFF. Written as DNA, the CDR3 is TGTGCCAGCACCCTCAAACAGGGCCCCAGGGCCACTGAAGCTTTCTTT.

The chain uses TRBV6-1 and TRBJ2-7, with a possible D match to TRBD2 (5 bases). CDR3 length equals 15 residues. Trimming pared 0 bases from V and 7 bases from J, leaving 16 bases between. The germline V gene has CDR1 MNHNS and CDR2 SASEGT. The CDR3 region is CASSEATNAAGEQYF. CDR3 sequence (DNA): TGTGCCAGCAGTGAAGCGACCAACGCGGCGGGTGAGCAGTACTTC.

This chain uses TRBV29-1 with TRBJ2-1; 9 nucleotides agree with TRBD2. The CDR3 is 14 residues long. Trimming took 8 bases from V and 6 from J; bases not matched to a gene: 11. CDR1 and CDR2 from the germline V gene are SQVTM and ANQGSEA. CDR3 bases: TGCAGCTCATGGGGGGAAGCGGGAGGCAATGAGCAGTTCTTC. As protein: CSSWGEAGGNEQFF.

This rearrangement joins TRBV5-1 to TRBJ1-1; D is uncertain. From germline, CDR1 is SGHRS and CDR2 YFSETQ. This CDR3 is 14 amino acids long. V shed 0 bases and J shed 1 base, with 7 bases lying between them. CDR3 amino acids: CASSLDTANTEAFF. The CDR3 DNA reads as TGCGCCAGCAGCTTGGACACAGCGAACACTGAAGCTTTCTTT.

The chain has TRBV7-2 and TRBJ2-7, with D possibly TRBD2 on 6 matching bases. Germline V lookup: CDR1 SGHTA, CDR2 FQGNSA. The CDR3 contains 15 residues. Trimming removed 1 base from V and 3 bases from J, with 13 bases in between. The CDR3: CASSLVPSVGYEQYF. The CDR3 coding sequence is TGTGCCAGCAGCTTAGTTCCTAGCGTGGGCTACGAGCAGTACTTC. Full variable domain (rest looked up from reference TRBV7-2 and TRBJ2-7): GAGVSQSPSNKVTEKGKDVELRCDPISGHTALYWYRQSLGQGLEFLIYFQGNSAPDKSGLPSDRFSAERTGGSVSTLTIQRTQQEDSAVYLCASSLVPSVGYEQYFGPGTRLTVT.

The CDR3 reads CASSQGQGVDHEQYF. The DNA for the CDR3 is TGTGCCAGTAGCCAAGGCCAGGGGGTGGACCACGAGCAGTACTTC. The genes are TRBV19 and TRBJ2-7; 7 bases are shared with TRBD1. Unmatched junction bases numbered 13, after V lost 6 bases and J lost 5 bases. From germline, CDR1 is LNHDA and CDR2 SQIVND (reference sequence). This CDR3 has 15 amino acids.

The rearrangement uses TRBV6-6 and TRBJ1-3; the D gene is possibly TRBD1 (6 bases). V shed 6 bases and J shed 2 bases, with 17 bases lying between them. The V gene's germline CDR1 is MNHNY and CDR2 SVGAGI (reference sequence). The length of the CDR3 is 16 residues. The CDR3 reads CASRSEDSVPGNTIYF. CDR3 coding DNA: TGTGCCAGCAGATCTGAGGACAGCGTGCCTGGAAACACCATATATTTT.

The genes are TRBV5-1 and TRBJ2-2; 8 nucleotides match TRBD2. V was clipped by 0 bases and J by 2 bases; unmatched bases: 3. CDR1 and CDR2 (germline): SGHRS, YFSETQ. This CDR3 region has 16 residues. DNA of the CDR3: TGCGCCAGCAGCTTGGCCTTAGCGGGAAACACCGGGGAGCTGTTTTTT. Encoded protein: CASSLALAGNTGELFF.

The chain is built from TRBV29-1 and TRBJ2-2; the match to TRBD2 covers 8 bases. This CDR3 region has 14 residues. J gave up 4 bases and V 6 bases, and 7 bases lay outside the gene matches. Looked up from germline, CDR1 is SQVTM and CDR2 is ANQGSEA. CDR3 nucleotides: TGCAGCGTACCCAGCGGGAGAGGCACCGGGGAGCTGTTTTTT. Translating gives CSVPSGRGTGELFF.

This chain connects TRBV5-5 to TRBJ2-1; 10 bases align to TRBD1. The CDR3 spans 15 residues. The germline V gene has CDR1 SGHKS and CDR2 YYEKEE (reference sequence). J was trimmed by 4 bases and V by 5 bases; bases with no gene match: 6. The CDR3 region is CASRRGTGAYNEQFF. DNA for the CDR3: TGTGCCAGCAGACGGGGGACAGGGGCGTACAATGAGCAGTTCTTC.